This T cell receptor (beta chain) was found in a study of T cell repertoires in cytomegalovirus infection. Across the study: CMV infection plus the matching HLA type was flagged by public TCR beta signatures. General study findings and limits: Ex vivo responses were dominated by HLA-C-restricted CMV-specific TCR beta clonotypes. Carriers of CMV and the relevant HLA type were discriminated by public TCR beta frequency.

Losses at the gene ends were 5 bases for V and 6 bases for J; bases not matched to a gene: 18. The length of the CDR3 is 18 residues. Germline V CDR1 and CDR2: SGHTA, FQGNSA. From the reads, TCRdb called clonotypes with MiXCR, one entry per CDR3 protein. The sample has about 260,000 distinct CDR3 sequences, roughly 10% seen once; the top ten hold more than 12%. Many counts were recorded for this clonotype. Its antigen is undetermined. This receptor was taken from a human donor in good health (CMV status not recorded). Some clones in this sample may be carry-over from other donors' samples. The gene calls are TRBV7-2 and TRBJ2-1, with TRBD2 matching over 8 bases. Sequences were obtained from PBMCs. The CDR3: CASSVPSVRGALSNEQFF. CDR3 DNA: TGTGCCAGCAGCGTCCCCTCGGTGCGGGGGGCTTTGTCCAATGAGCAGTTCTTC.